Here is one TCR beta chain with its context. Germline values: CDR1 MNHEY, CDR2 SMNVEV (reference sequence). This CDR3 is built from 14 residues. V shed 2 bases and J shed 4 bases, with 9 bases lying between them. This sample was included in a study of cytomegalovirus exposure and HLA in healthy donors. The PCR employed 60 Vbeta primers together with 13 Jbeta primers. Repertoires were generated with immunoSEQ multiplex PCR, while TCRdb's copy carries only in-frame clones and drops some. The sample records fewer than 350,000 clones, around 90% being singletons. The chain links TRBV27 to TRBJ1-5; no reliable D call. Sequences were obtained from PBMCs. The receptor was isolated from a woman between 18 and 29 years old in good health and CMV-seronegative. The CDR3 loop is CASSLTHQNQPQHF. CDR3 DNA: TGTGCCAGCAGTTTAACGCACCAGAATCAGCCCCAGCATTTT.